The source of this T cell receptor beta chain is a study of T cells of healthy individuals. TCRdb processed the 5' RACE reads anew with MiXCR; each CDR3 protein has one entry. This sample has fewer than 90,000 distinct CDR3 sequences, with around 5.1% found just once. This clonotype was observed many times. The clonotype originates from a female donor in good health.

The CDR3 spells CASSQETSGTGEQYF. The CDR3 nucleotides read TGCGCCAGCAGCCAAGAGACTAGCGGAACGGGGGAGCAGTACTTC. The chain recombines TRBV4-3 with TRBJ2-7; TRBD2 agrees at 9 bases. Losses at the gene ends were 0 bases for V and 7 bases for J; bases not matched to a gene: 7. CDR1 and CDR2 from the germline V gene are LGHNA and YSLEER. The CDR3 length is 15 residues.